One sample yielded the 5 T cell receptor beta chains listed below, sequenced in a study of blood T cell repertoires in COVID-19. The data were produced by immunoSEQ multiplex PCR, yet TCRdb's version contains in-frame clones alone and is incomplete. The data show about 370,000 clones, with 85% to 90% seen just once and around 1% held by the top ten. Sequencing was done on a sample of PBMCs or T cells enriched from blood (not recorded which). Every receptor here comes from a young man who had recovered from COVID-19.

This clone was picked up a small number of times. The CDR3 coding sequence is TGTGCCAGCAGCTTAGACAGGGGGAGAATAGGCTACACCTTC. Amino acids: CASSLDRGRIGYTF. The chain joins TRBV11-2 to TRBJ1-2, with 7 bases matching TRBD1. With 0 bases clipped from V and 8 bases from J, the junction kept 6 bases outside the gene matches. This CDR3 comprises 14 residues. The germline CDR1 and CDR2 sequences are SGHAT and FQNNGV.

The gene calls are TRBV27 and TRBJ1-4; TRBD1 might be the D (5 bases). CDR3 length equals 15 residues. V lost 2 bases, J lost 8 bases, and 15 bases lay in between. In germline, CDR1 is MNHEY, CDR2 SMNVEV (reference sequence). CDR3 bases: TGTGCCAGCAGTTTAACGTCAGGGATCGGCGAAAAACTGTTTTTT. It codes for CASSLTSGIGEKLFF. Using reference TRBV27 and TRBJ1-4 for the parts outside the CDR3, the full variable domain is EAQVTQNPRYLITVTGKKLTVTCSQNMNHEYMSWYRQDPGLGLRQIYYSMNVEVTDKGDVPEGYKVSRKEKRNFPLILESPSPNQTSLYFCASSLTSGIGEKLFFGSGTQLSVL.

V is TRBV4-2 and J is TRBJ1-2, with TRBD1 matching over 7 bases. Per the germline V gene, CDR1 is LGHNA and CDR2 is YNFKEQ. V gave up 2 bases and J gave up 0 bases; unmatched junction bases: 15. The CDR3 contains 19 residues. The CDR3 sequence: CASSQSNEAGGLTNYGYTF. The CDR3 DNA sequence: TGTGCCAGCAGCCAATCAAATGAGGCAGGGGGGCTTACTAACTATGGCTACACCTTC.

This clone is a singleton in its sample. J is TRBJ1-1 and V is TRBV7-9; unclear D gene. V lost 5 bases to trimming and J lost 13 bases, with 26 bases between them. The germline V gene has CDR1 SEHNR and CDR2 FQNEAQ (reference sequence). The CDR3 runs to 15 residues. CDR3: CASSPEVRIPLYDFF. CDR3 sequence (DNA): TGTGCCAGCAGCCCCGAGGTGAGGATCCCCCTGTATGATTTCTTT. Full variable domain (remainder filled in from reference TRBV7-9 and TRBJ1-1): DTGVSQNPRHKITKRGQNVTFRCDPISEHNRLYWYRQTLGQGPEFLTYFQNEAQLEKSRLLSDRFSAERPKGSFSTLEIQRTEQGDSAMYLCASSPEVRIPLYDFFGQGTRLTVV.

The chain joins TRBV4-3 to TRBJ1-4; 7 nucleotides match TRBD1. The germline CDR1 and CDR2 sequences are LGHNA and YSLEER. This CDR3 region has 15 residues. V dropped 6 bases and J dropped 5; count of bases not matched to a gene: 9. The CDR3 sequence is CASRPRDRLNEKLFF. The CDR3 coding sequence is TGCGCCAGCAGACCTCGGGACAGACTGAATGAAAAACTGTTTTTT.